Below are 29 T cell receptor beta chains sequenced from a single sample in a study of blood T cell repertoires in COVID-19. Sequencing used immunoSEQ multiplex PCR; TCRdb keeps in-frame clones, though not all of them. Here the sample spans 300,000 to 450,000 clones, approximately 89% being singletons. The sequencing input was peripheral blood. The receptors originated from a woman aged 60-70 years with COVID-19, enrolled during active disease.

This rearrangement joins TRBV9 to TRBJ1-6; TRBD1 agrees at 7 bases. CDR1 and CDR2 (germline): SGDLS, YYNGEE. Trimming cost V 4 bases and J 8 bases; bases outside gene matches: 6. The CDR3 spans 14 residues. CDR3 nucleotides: TGTGCCAGCAGCAGACAGGGTCGGGATTCACCCCTCCACTTT. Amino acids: CASSRQGRDSPLHF. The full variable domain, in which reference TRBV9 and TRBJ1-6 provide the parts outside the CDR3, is DSGVTQTPKHLITATGQRVTLRCSPRSGDLSVYWYQQSLDQGLQFLIQYYNGEERAKGNILERFSAQQFPDLHSELNLSSLELGDSALYFCASSRQGRDSPLHFGNGTRLTVT.

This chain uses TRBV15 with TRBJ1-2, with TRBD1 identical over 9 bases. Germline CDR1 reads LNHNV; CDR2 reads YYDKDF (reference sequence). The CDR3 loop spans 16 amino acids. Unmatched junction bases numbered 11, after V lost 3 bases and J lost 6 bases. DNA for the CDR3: TGTGCCACCAGCAGGGGGGACAGGGAAGTGATGGATGGCTACACCTTC. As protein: CATSRGDREVMDGYTF.

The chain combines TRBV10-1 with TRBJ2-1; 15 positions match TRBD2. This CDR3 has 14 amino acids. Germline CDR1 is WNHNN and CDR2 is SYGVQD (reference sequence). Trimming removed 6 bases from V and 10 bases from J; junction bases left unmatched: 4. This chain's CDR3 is CASRPGLAGGEQFF. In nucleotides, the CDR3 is TGCGCCAGCAGACCTGGACTAGCGGGGGGGGAGCAGTTCTTC.

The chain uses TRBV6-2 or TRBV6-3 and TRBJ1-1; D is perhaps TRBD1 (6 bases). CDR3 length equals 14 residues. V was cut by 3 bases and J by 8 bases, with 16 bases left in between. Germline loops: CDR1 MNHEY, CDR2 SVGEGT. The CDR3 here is CASSYIHGGTEAFF. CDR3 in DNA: TGTGCCAGCAGTTATATACACGGGGGGACAGAAGCTTTCTTT.

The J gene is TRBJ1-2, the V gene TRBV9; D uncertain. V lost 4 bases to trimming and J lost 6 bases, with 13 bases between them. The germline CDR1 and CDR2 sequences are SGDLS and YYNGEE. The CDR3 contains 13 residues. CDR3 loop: CASSPIGTHGYTF. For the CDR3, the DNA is TGTGCCAGCAGCCCTATTGGTACTCATGGCTACACCTTC.

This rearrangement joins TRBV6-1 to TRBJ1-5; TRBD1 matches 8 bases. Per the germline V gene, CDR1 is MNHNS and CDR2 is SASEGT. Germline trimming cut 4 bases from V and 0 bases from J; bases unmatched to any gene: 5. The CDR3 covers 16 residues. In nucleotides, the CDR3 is TGTGCCAGCAGTGGTAGACAGGGGTATAGCAATCAGCCCCAGCATTTT. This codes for CASSGRQGYSNQPQHF.

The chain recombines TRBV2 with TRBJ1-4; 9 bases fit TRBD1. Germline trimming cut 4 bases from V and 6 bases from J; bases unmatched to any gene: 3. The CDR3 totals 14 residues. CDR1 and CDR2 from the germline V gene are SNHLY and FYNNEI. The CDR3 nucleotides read TGTGCCAGCAGTGCCCGGGACAGGGATGAAAAACTGTTTTTT. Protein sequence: CASSARDRDEKLFF. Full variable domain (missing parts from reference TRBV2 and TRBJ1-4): EPEVTQTPSHQVTQMGQEVILRCVPISNHLYFYWYRQILGQKVEFLVSFYNNEISEKSEIFDDQFSVERPDGSNFTLKIRSTKLEDSAMYFCASSARDRDEKLFFGSGTQLSVL.

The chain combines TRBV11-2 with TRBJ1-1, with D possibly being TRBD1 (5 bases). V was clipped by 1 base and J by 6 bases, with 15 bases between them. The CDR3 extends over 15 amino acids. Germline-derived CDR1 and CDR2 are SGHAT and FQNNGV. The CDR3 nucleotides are TGTGCCAGCAGCTTAGTATACACGTGGGGGGCTGAAGCTTTCTTT. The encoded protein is CASSLVYTWGAEAFF.

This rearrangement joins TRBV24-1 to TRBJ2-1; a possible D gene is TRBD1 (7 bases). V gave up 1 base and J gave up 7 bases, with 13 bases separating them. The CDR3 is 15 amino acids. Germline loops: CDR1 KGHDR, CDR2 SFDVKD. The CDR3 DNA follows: TGTGCCACCAGTGATTTCAGGGGGGTACAAAATGAGCAGTTCTTC. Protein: CATSDFRGVQNEQFF.

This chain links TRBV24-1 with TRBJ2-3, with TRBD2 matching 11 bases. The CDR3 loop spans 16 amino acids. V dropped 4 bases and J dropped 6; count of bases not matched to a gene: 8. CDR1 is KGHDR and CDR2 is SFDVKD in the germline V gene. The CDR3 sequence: CATSESSGGRRDTQYF. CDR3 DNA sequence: TGTGCCACCAGTGAGTCTAGCGGGGGGCGTCGGGATACGCAGTATTTT.

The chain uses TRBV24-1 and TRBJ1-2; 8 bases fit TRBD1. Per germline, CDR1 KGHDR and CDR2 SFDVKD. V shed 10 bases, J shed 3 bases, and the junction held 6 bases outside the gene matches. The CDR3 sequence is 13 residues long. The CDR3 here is CATGTGDHYGYTF. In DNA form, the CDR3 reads TGTGCCACTGGGACAGGTGATCACTATGGCTACACCTTC.

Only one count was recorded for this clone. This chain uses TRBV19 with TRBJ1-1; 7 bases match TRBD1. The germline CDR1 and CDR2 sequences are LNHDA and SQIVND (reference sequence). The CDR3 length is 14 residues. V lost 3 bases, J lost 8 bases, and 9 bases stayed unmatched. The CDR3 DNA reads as TGTGCCAGTAGTATGACGGGACAGCCCCGGGAAGCTTTCTTT. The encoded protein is CASSMTGQPREAFF. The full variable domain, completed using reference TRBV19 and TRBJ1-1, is DGGITQSPKYLFRKEGQNVTLSCEQNLNHDAMYWYRQDPGQGLRLIYYSQIVNDFQKGDIAEGYSVSREKKESFPLTVTSAQKNPTAFYLCASSMTGQPREAFFGQGTRLTVV.

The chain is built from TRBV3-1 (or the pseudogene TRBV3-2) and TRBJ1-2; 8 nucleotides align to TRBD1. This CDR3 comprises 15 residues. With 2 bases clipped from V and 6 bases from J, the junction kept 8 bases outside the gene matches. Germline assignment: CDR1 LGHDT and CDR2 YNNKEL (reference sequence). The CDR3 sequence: CASSQWSGTGDGYTF. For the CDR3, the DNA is TGTGCCAGCAGCCAATGGTCGGGGACAGGAGATGGCTACACCTTC.

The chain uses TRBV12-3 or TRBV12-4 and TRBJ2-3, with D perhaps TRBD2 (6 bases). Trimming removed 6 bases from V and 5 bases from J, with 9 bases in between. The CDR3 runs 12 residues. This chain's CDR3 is CASRRDGDTQYF. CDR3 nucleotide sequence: TGTGCCAGCAGGCGGGACGGAGATACGCAGTATTTT.

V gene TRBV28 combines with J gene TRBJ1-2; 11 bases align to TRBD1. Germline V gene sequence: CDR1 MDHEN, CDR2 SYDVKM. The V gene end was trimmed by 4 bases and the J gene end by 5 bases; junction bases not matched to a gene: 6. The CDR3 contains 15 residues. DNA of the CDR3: TGTGCCAGCAGTTATCTAGGGACAGGGGGTTATGGCTACACCTTC. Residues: CASSYLGTGGYGYTF.

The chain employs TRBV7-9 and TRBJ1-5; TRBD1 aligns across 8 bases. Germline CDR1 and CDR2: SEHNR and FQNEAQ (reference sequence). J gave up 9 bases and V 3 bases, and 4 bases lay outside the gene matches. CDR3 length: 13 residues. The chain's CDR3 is CASSFGGQGPQHF. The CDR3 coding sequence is TGTGCCAGCAGCTTTGGCGGACAGGGGCCCCAGCATTTT.

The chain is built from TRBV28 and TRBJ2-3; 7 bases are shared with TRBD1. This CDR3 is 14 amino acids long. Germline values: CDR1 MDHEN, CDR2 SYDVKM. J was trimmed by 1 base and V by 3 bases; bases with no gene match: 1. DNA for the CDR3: TGTGCCAGCAGTTTCACAGGGGGCACAGATACGCAGTATTTT. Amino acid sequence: CASSFTGGTDTQYF.

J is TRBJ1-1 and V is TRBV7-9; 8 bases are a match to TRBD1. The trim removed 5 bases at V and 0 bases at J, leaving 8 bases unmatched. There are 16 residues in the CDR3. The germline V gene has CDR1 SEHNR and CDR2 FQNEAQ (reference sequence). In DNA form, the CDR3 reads TGTGCCAGCAGCCCTTCAACAGGGGGGATGAACACTGAAGCTTTCTTT. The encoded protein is CASSPSTGGMNTEAFF. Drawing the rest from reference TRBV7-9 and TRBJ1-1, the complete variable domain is DTGVSQNPRHKITKRGQNVTFRCDPISEHNRLYWYRQTLGQGPEFLTYFQNEAQLEKSRLLSDRFSAERPKGSFSTLEIQRTEQGDSAMYLCASSPSTGGMNTEAFFGQGTRLTVV.

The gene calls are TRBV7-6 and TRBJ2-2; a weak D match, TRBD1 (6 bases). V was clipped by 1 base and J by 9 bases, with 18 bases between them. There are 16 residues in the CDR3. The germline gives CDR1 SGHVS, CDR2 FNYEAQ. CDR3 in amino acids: CASSLDSGTPFRELFF. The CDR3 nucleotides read TGTGCCAGCAGCTTAGATTCGGGGACACCATTTCGGGAGCTGTTTTTT.

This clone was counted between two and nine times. CDR3 protein: CASSQAITGTSRETQYF. The CDR3 DNA sequence: TGCGCCAGCAGCCAGGCAATTACCGGGACTAGCCGAGAGACCCAGTACTTC. The chain combines TRBV4-1 with TRBJ2-5, with 9 bases lining up with TRBD2. V was pared by 3 bases and J by 4 bases, with 12 bases of the junction left unmatched. This CDR3 spans 17 amino acids. Germline CDR1 MGHRA, CDR2 YSYEKL.

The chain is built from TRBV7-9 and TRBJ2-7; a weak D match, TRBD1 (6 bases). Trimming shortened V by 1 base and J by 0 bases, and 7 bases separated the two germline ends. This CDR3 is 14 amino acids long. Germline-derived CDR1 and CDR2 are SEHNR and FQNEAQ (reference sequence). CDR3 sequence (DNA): TGTGCCAGCAGCTTAGAGGGGGTCTCCTACGAGCAGTACTTC. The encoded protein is CASSLEGVSYEQYF.

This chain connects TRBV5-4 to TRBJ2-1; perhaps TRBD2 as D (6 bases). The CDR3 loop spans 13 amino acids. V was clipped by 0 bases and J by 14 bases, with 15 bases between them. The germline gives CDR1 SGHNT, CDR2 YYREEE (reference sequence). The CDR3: CASSLAPASVEFF. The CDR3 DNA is TGTGCCAGCAGCTTGGCCCCCGCTAGCGTGGAGTTCTTC.

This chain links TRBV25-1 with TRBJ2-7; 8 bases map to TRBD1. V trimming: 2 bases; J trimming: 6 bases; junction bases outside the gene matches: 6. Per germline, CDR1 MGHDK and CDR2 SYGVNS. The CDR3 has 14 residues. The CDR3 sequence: CASSEQGAVAEQYF. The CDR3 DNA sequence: TGTGCCAGCAGTGAACAGGGGGCCGTCGCCGAGCAGTACTTC.

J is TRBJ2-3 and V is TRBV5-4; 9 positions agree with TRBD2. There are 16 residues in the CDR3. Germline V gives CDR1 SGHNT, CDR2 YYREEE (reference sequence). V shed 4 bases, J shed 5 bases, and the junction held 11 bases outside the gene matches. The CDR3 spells CASSRPGKRGEDTQYF. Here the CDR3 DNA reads TGTGCCAGCAGCCGGCCCGGGAAGCGGGGGGAAGATACGCAGTATTTT.

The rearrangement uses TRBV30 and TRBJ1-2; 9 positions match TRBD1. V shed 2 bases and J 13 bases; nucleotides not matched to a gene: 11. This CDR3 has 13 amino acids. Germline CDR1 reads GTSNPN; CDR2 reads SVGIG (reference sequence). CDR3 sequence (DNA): TGTGCCTGGAGTCTCCCCGGACAGGGGCTTTTCACCTTC. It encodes CAWSLPGQGLFTF. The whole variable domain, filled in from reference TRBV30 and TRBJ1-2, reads SQTIHQWPATLVQPVGSPLSLECTVEGTSNPNLYWYRQAAGRGLQLLFYSVGIGQISSEVPQNLSASRPQDRQFILSSKKLLLSDSGFYLCAWSLPGQGLFTFGSGTRLTVV.

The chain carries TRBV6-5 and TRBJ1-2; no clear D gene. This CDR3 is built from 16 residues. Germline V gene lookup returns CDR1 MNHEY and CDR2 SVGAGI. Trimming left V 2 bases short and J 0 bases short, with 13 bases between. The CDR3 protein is CASSYSLPRANYGYTF. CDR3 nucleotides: TGTGCCAGCAGTTACAGCCTCCCTCGGGCTAACTATGGCTACACCTTC.

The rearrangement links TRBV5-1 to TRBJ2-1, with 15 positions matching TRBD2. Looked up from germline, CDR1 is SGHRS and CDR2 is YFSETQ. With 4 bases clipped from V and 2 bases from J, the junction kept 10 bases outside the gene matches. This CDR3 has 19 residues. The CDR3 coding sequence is TGCGCCAGCAGCACGCCGGGACTAGCGGGGGGAATAACCTACAATGAGCAGTTCTTC. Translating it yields CASSTPGLAGGITYNEQFF.

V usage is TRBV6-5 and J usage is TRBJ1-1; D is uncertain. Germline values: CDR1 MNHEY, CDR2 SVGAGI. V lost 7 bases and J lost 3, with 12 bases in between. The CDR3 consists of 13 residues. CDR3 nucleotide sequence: TGTGCCAGCACACCGTGGGGAGACACTGAAGCTTTCTTT. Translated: CASTPWGDTEAFF.

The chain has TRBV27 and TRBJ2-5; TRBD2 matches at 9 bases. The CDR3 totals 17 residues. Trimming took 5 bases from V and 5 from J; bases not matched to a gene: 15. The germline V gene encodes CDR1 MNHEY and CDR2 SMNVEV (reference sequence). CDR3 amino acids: CASSTPQRGAKGETQYF. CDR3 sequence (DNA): TGTGCCAGCAGTACCCCCCAGCGGGGGGCTAAGGGGGAGACCCAGTACTTC.